Sequencing of this TCR beta chain was carried out in a study of T cells in Graves' hyperthyroidism and ophthalmopathy. Study results and limitations: Ophthalmopathy and stable hyperthyroidism were told apart by a 13 V-J model. Blood also carried most thyroid clonotypes expanded above 0.001. Model-based prediction identified ophthalmopathy a median 6.5 months prior to its onset.

About this clonotype: Its antigen is still unknown.

Fresh peripheral blood, roughly 9.6 ml, was the source of the PBMCs. CDR3 length: 13 residues. With 6 bases clipped from V and 5 bases from J, the junction kept 4 bases outside the gene matches. The germline CDR1 and CDR2 sequences are DFQATT and SNEGSKA (reference sequence). Authors of the study amplified TCR beta CDR3 regions from RNA transcripts. The HTBI primer set served for first-round RT-PCR of the TCR CDR3. TCRdb used MiXCR to reprocess the multiplex PCR reads, holding one entry per CDR3 protein. The repertoire holds approximately 490,000 distinct CDR3 sequences, 20% to 25% seen once, with 45% to 55% in the top ten.

This sequence was found in a woman in her 70s with Graves' ophthalmopathy. The V call is TRBV20-1, the J call TRBJ2-5, with 12 positions matching TRBD1. The sequencing input was blood. The CDR3 loop is CSAGTGGEETQYF. The CDR3 DNA reads TGCAGTGCCGGGACAGGGGGCGAGGAGACCCAGTACTTC.